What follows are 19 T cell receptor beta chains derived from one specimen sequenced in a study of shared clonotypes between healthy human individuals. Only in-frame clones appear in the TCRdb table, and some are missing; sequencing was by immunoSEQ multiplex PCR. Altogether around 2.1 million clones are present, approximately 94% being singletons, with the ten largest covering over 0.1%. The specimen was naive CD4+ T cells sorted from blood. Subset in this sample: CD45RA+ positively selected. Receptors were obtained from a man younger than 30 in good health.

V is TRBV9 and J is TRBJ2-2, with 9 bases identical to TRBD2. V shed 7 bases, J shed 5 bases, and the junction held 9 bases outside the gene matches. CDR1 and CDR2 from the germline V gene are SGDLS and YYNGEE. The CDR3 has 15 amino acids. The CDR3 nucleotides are TGTGCCAGCGGCAAGCGGGAGGTTGGAACCGGGGAGCTGTTTTTT. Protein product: CASGKREVGTGELFF.

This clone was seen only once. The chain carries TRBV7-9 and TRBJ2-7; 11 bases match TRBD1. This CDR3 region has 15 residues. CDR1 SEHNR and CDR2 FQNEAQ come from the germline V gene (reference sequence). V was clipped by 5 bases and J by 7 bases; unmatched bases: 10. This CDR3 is CASSPGTGGFFEQYF. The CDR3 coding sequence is TGTGCCAGCAGCCCGGGGACAGGGGGTTTCTTTGAGCAGTACTTC.

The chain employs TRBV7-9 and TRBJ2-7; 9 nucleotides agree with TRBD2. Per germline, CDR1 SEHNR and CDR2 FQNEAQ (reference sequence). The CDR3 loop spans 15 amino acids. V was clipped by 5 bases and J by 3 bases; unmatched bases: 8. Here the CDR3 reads CASSDEGLARYEQYF. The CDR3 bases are TGTGCCAGCAGCGACGAGGGACTAGCCCGCTACGAGCAGTACTTC.

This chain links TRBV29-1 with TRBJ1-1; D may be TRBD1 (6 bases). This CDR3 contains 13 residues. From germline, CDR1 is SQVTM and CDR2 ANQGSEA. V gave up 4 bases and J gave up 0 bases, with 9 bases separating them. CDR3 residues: CSVVWGLNTEAFF. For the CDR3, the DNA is TGCAGCGTTGTATGGGGGCTGAACACTGAAGCTTTCTTT.

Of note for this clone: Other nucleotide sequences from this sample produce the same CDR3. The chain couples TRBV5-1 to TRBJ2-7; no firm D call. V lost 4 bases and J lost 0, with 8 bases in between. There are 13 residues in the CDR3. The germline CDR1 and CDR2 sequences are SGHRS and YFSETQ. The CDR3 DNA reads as TGCGCCAGCAGCCTCGAGTACTCCTACGAGCAGTACTTC. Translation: CASSLEYSYEQYF.

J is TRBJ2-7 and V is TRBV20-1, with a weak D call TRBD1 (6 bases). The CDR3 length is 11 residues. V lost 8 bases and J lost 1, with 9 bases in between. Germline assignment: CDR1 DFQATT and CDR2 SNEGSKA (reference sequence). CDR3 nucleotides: TGCAGTTCAGACAGGTCCTACGAGCAGTACTTC. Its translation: CSSDRSYEQYF.

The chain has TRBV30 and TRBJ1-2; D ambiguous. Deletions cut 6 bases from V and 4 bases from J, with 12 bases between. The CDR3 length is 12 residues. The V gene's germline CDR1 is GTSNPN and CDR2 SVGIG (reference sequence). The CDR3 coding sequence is TGTGCCTGTTTAGGGAACAGCTATGGCTACACCTTC. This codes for CACLGNSYGYTF.

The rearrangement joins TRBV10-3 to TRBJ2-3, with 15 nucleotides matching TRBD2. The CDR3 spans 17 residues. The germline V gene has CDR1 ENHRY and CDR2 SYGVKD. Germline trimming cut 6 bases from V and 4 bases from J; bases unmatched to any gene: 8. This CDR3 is CAISTGLAGGPADTQYF. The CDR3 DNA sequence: TGTGCCATCAGCACCGGACTAGCGGGAGGGCCGGCAGATACGCAGTATTTT.

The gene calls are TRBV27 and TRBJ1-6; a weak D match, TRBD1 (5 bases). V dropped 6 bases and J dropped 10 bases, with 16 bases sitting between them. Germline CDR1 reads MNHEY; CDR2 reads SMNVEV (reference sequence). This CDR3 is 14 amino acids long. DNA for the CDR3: TGTGCCAGCAGGGGAATGGGGGGAGGCTCACCCCTCCACTTT. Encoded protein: CASRGMGGGSPLHF.

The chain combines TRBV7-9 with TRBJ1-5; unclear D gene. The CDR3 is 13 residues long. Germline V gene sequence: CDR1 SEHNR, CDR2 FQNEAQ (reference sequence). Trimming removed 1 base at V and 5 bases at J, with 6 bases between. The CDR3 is CASSLERDQPQHF. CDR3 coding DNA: TGTGCCAGCAGCTTAGAGAGGGATCAGCCCCAGCATTTT.

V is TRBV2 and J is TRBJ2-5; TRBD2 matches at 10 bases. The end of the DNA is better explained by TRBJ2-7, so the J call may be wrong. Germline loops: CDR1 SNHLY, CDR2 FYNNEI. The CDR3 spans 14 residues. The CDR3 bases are TGTGCCAGCAGTCCCTCTAGCGGGAGCCACGAGCAGTACTTC. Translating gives CASSPSSGSHEQYF.

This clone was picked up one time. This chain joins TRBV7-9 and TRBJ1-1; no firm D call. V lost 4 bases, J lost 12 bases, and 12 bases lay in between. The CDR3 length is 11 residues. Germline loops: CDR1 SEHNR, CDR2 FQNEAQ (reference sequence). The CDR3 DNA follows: TGTGCCAGCAGCTCAGCCGAGAGCCCTTTCTTT. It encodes CASSSAESPFF.

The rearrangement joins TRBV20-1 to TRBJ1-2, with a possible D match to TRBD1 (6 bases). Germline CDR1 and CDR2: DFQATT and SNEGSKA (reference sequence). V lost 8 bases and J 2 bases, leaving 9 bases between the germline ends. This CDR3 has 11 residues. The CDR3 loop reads CSSRGNYGYTF. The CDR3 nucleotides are TGCAGTTCCAGGGGAAACTATGGCTACACCTTC.

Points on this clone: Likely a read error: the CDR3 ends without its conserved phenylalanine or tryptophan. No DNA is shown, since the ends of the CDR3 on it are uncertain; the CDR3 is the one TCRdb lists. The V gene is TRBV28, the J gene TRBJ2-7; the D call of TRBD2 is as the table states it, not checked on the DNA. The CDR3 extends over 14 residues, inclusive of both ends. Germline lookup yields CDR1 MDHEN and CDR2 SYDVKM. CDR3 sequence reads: CASSLSGSGAPWVG.

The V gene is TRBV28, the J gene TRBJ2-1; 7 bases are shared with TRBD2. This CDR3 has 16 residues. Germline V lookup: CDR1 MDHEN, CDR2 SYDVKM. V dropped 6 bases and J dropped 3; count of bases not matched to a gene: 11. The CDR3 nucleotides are TGTGCCAGCAGACCCCGGAGTAGCGGGCGCTACAATGAGCAGTTCTTC. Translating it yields CASRPRSSGRYNEQFF.

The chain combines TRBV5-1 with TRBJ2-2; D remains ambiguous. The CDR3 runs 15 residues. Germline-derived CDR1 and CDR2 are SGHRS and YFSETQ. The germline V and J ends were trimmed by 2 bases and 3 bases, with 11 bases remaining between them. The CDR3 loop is CASSFLKGYTGELFF. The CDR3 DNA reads TGCGCCAGCAGCTTTTTAAAAGGCTACACCGGGGAGCTGTTTTTT.

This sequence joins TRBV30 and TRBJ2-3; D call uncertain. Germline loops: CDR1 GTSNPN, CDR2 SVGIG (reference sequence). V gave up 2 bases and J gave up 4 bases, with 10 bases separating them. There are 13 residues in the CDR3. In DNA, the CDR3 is TGTGCCTGGAGTAAGCAGGAAGCAGATACGCAGTATTTT. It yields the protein CAWSKQEADTQYF.

The CDR3 DNA reads TGCGCCAGCAGCTTGGCTGTGGAGACCCAGTACTTC. It yields the protein CASSLAVETQYF. The chain uses TRBV5-1 and TRBJ2-5; D call uncertain. The V gene lost 0 bases and the J gene lost 5 bases, with 5 bases spanning the gap. CDR3 length: 12 residues. In germline, CDR1 is SGHRS, CDR2 YFSETQ.

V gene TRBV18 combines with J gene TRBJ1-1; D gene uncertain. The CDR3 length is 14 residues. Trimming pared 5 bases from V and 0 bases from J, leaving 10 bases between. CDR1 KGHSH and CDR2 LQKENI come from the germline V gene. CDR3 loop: CASSDKIMNTEAFF. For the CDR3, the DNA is TGTGCCAGCTCAGACAAGATCATGAACACTGAAGCTTTCTTT.